One sample yielded the 18 T cell receptor beta chains listed below, sequenced in a study of T-cell memory formation after mild COVID-19. TCRdb ran MiXCR on the 5' RACE reads and lists one entry per CDR3 protein. The table includes more than 450,000 distinct CDR3 sequences, roughly 18% detected once. The sample taken for sequencing was PBMCs or a T cell subset sorted from them (not recorded which). These receptors came from an adult woman who had mild COVID-19 (a few samples of this study predate the infection). Cell type and time point are not known.

This sequence joins TRBV25-1 and TRBJ2-3; 7 nucleotides match TRBD2. The CDR3 has 15 amino acids. Germline lookup yields CDR1 MGHDK and CDR2 SYGVNS. J gave up 1 base and V 4 bases, and 5 bases lay outside the gene matches. The chain's CDR3 is CASSGTRGGTDTQYF. DNA of the CDR3: TGTGCCAGCAGTGGGACCCGGGGGGGCACAGATACGCAGTATTTT.

In this sample, this clonotype turned up a few times. The CDR3 sequence: CASSLDPTYEQYF. In nucleotides, the CDR3 is TGCGCCAGCAGCTTGGACCCCACCTACGAGCAGTACTTC. This sequence joins TRBV5-1 and TRBJ2-7, with D unresolved. V lost 0 bases, J lost 2 bases, and 6 bases lay in between. From germline, CDR1 is SGHRS and CDR2 YFSETQ. This CDR3 has 13 amino acids.

This clonotype was seen only a few times. This sequence joins TRBV30 and TRBJ1-4; TRBD1 is a possible D gene (5 bases). Germline CDR1 GTSNPN, CDR2 SVGIG (reference sequence). V was pared by 3 bases and J by 10 bases, with 18 bases between. This CDR3 is built from 14 residues. The CDR3 sequence: CAWSPGTTGGKLFF. CDR3 bases: TGTGCCTGGAGCCCCGGGACCACGGGCGGAAAACTGTTTTTT.

The chain combines TRBV29-1 with TRBJ2-7; the D gene is possibly TRBD1 (5 bases). Deletions cut 6 bases from V and 3 bases from J, with 18 bases between. The CDR3 covers 14 residues. CDR1 SQVTM and CDR2 ANQGSEA come from the germline V gene. CDR3 residues: CSVTKGELGYEQYF. CDR3 DNA sequence: TGCAGCGTAACAAAAGGGGAATTGGGCTACGAGCAGTACTTC.

The table lists this clonotype with many counts. The rearrangement joins TRBV7-9 to TRBJ2-3; 10 bases are a match to TRBD2. The CDR3 runs 14 residues. Per germline, CDR1 SEHNR and CDR2 FQNEAQ (reference sequence). J lost 3 bases, V lost 5 bases, and 2 bases had no gene match. CDR3 sequence (DNA): TGTGCCAGCAGCCTTAGCGGGAGGACAGATACGCAGTATTTT. Residues: CASSLSGRTDTQYF. Based on the CDR3 plus reference TRBV7-9 and TRBJ2-3, the full variable domain is DTGVSQNPRHKITKRGQNVTFRCDPISEHNRLYWYRQTLGQGPEFLTYFQNEAQLEKSRLLSDRFSAERPKGSFSTLEIQRTEQGDSAMYLCASSLSGRTDTQYFGPGTRLTVL.

The rearrangement joins TRBV6-1 to TRBJ2-7; 7 nucleotides agree with TRBD2. Germline trimming cut 3 bases from V and 4 bases from J; bases unmatched to any gene: 18. This CDR3 contains 18 residues. CDR1 and CDR2 from the germline V gene are MNHNS and SASEGT. The CDR3 sequence: CASSDLGKAGLPPYEQYF. As DNA, the CDR3 is TGTGCCAGCAGTGATTTGGGTAAAGCGGGACTTCCGCCATACGAGCAGTACTTC.

V is TRBV19 and J is TRBJ2-3; D gene uncertain. Trimming removed 0 bases at V and 6 bases at J, with 7 bases between. The CDR3 runs 13 residues. CDR1 is LNHDA and CDR2 is SQIVND in the germline V gene (reference sequence). This chain's CDR3 is CASSIEWRDTQYF. CDR3 nucleotides: TGTGCCAGTAGTATAGAATGGCGGGATACGCAGTATTTT.

The gene calls are TRBV20-1 and TRBJ2-3; D remains unclear. Germline V lookup: CDR1 DFQATT, CDR2 SNEGSKA (reference sequence). V was clipped by 5 bases and J by 6 bases, with 15 bases between them. The CDR3 length is 13 residues. In DNA form, the CDR3 reads TGCAGTGCTCCTCTTTATGGGGTGGATACGCAGTATTTT. This gives the protein CSAPLYGVDTQYF.

The gene calls are TRBV12-3 or TRBV12-4 and TRBJ2-1; D is undetermined. The CDR3 runs to 15 residues. V lost 5 bases and J lost 2, with 13 bases in between. Here the CDR3 reads CASSPFSSPYNEQFF. CDR3 coding DNA: TGTGCCAGCAGTCCTTTTAGCAGCCCCTACAATGAGCAGTTCTTC.

This sequence joins TRBV7-8 and TRBJ2-3; TRBD2 agrees at 12 bases. V gave up 5 bases and J gave up 6 bases; unmatched junction bases: 6. Per germline, CDR1 SGHVS and CDR2 FQNEAQ. This CDR3 comprises 15 residues. Here the CDR3 reads CASSPHLAGGDTQYF. CDR3 bases: TGTGCCAGCAGCCCCCATCTAGCGGGAGGGGATACGCAGTATTTT.

V and J are TRBV2 and TRBJ1-1, with D unresolved. Germline V gene data show CDR1 as SNHLY and CDR2 as FYNNEI. The CDR3 totals 13 residues. With 0 bases removed from V and 4 bases from J, the gap between germline ends came to 6 bases. The chain's CDR3 is CASSEAASTEAFF. In DNA, the CDR3 is TGTGCCAGCAGTGAAGCGGCCAGCACTGAAGCTTTCTTT. Supplemented by reference TRBV2 and TRBJ1-1, the full variable domain reads EPEVTQTPSHQVTQMGQEVILRCVPISNHLYFYWYRQILGQKVEFLVSFYNNEISEKSEIFDDQFSVERPDGSNFTLKIRSTKLEDSAMYFCASSEAASTEAFFGQGTRLTVV.

This clonotype has a handful of counts. The gene calls are TRBV7-6 and TRBJ2-7; D gene unclear. Germline-derived CDR1 and CDR2 are SGHVS and FNYEAQ. Trimming left V 5 bases short and J 6 bases short, with 14 bases between. The CDR3 sequence is 13 residues long. This CDR3 reads CASSGVGSGEQYF. In nucleotides, the CDR3 is TGTGCCAGCAGCGGAGTTGGGTCGGGCGAGCAGTACTTC.

This clonotype was seen once. This rearrangement joins TRBV2 to TRBJ2-2; the D is unclear. Germline V gene data show CDR1 as SNHLY and CDR2 as FYNNEI. The CDR3 consists of 14 residues. V was pared by 4 bases and J by 3 bases, with 9 bases between. CDR3 residues: CASSVRMDTGELFF. In nucleotides, the CDR3 is TGTGCCAGCAGTGTACGGATGGACACCGGGGAGCTGTTTTTT. Using reference TRBV2 and TRBJ2-2 for the parts outside the CDR3, the full variable domain is EPEVTQTPSHQVTQMGQEVILRCVPISNHLYFYWYRQILGQKVEFLVSFYNNEISEKSEIFDDQFSVERPDGSNFTLKIRSTKLEDSAMYFCASSVRMDTGELFFGEGSRLTVL.

This clonotype was seen more than once but under ten times. The chain employs TRBV6-2 or TRBV6-3 and TRBJ2-1; D might be TRBD1 or TRBD2, each matching 5 bases. The CDR3 is 15 amino acids. Germline V gene sequence: CDR1 MNHEY, CDR2 SVGEGT. The V end was cut by 6 bases, the J end by 5 bases, with 17 bases between. As DNA, the CDR3 is TGTGCCAGCAGCTCCTACAGGCGGGTAGACAATGAGCAGTTCTTC. It encodes CASSSYRRVDNEQFF.

This clonotype has more than one count but fewer than ten. The genes are TRBV3-1 and TRBJ2-1, with 9 bases that match TRBD1. Trimming took 0 bases from V and 9 from J; bases not matched to a gene: 6. This CDR3 is 15 amino acids long. CDR1 is LGHDT, CDR2 YNNKEL, per germline (reference sequence). This CDR3 is CASSQEGTGWGEQFF. The CDR3 DNA is TGTGCCAGCAGCCAAGAGGGGACAGGGTGGGGTGAGCAGTTCTTC.

The table lists this clonotype with a few counts. This chain joins TRBV10-3 and TRBJ2-7, with 11 nucleotides matching TRBD1. V trimming: 8 bases; J trimming: 6 bases; junction bases outside the gene matches: 9. The CDR3 has 14 amino acids. Germline values: CDR1 ENHRY, CDR2 SYGVKD. The CDR3 sequence is CAIGSVGTGGEQYF. The DNA of the CDR3 is TGTGCCATCGGATCCGTTGGGACAGGGGGCGAGCAGTACTTC.

This clonotype was detected only a few times. The V gene is TRBV11-2, the J gene TRBJ2-7; 10 bases match TRBD1. This CDR3 has 15 amino acids. CDR1 SGHAT and CDR2 FQNNGV come from the germline V gene. V trimming: 0 bases; J trimming: 3 bases; junction bases outside the gene matches: 2. CDR3 DNA sequence: TGTGCCAGCAGCTTAGATCGGGACAGGGGCTACGAGCAGTACTTC. Translating it yields CASSLDRDRGYEQYF.

V and J are TRBV29-1 and TRBJ1-1; TRBD1 matches 8 bases. The germline CDR1 and CDR2 sequences are SQVTM and ANQGSEA. This CDR3 comprises 14 residues. The ends lost 5 bases at V and 0 bases at J; junction bases unmatched: 5. CDR3 region: CSVRQGLLNTEAFF. The CDR3 region has the DNA TGCAGCGTTCGACAGGGGCTACTGAACACTGAAGCTTTCTTT. The variable domain in full, completed from reference TRBV29-1 and TRBJ1-1, reads SAVISQKPSRDICQRGTSLTIQCQVDSQVTMMFWYRQQPGQSLTLIATANQGSEATYESGFVIDKFPISRPNLTFSTLTVSNMSPEDSSIYLCSVRQGLLNTEAFFGQGTRLTVV.